The source of this T cell receptor beta chain is a study of cytomegalovirus exposure and HLA in healthy donors. Study-level findings and limits: Testing in vitro showed a few CMV-associated chains specific for CMV antigens.

The V and J ends lost 5 bases and 1 base, in that order; junction bases with no gene match: 8. Germline CDR1 is SGHTA and CDR2 is FQGTGA. This CDR3 comprises 16 residues. The donors (healthy individuals) were bone marrow donors. PCR employed 60 Vbeta and 13 Jbeta primers. Measured with immunoSEQ multiplex PCR; TCRdb has only the in-frame clones, and not every one. The sample lists roughly 180,000 clones, around four fifths seen once, with approximately 1.3% in the top ten. This clone was seen a single time. Its antigen is still unknown. The rearrangement links TRBV7-3 to TRBJ2-3, with 8 nucleotides matching TRBD2. Sequencing used PBMCs. The receptor was derived from a woman aged 25 to 45 in good health and CMV-seropositive. CDR3 in amino acids: CASSQTSGRGTDTQYF. CDR3 DNA sequence: TGTGCCAGCAGCCAAACTAGCGGAAGGGGCACAGATACGCAGTATTTT.